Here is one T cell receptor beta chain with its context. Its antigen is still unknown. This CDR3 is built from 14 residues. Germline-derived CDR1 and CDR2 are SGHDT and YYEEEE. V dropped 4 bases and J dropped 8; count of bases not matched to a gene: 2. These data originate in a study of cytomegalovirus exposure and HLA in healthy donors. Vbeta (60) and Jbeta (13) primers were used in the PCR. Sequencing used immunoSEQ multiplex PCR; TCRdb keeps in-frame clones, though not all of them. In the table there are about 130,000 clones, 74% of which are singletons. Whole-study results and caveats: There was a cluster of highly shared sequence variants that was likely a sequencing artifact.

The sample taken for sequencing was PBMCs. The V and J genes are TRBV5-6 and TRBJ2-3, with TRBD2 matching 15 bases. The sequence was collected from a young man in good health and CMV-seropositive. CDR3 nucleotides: TGTGCCAGCAGCGTGGGACTAGCGGGAGGTACGCAGTATTTT. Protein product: CASSVGLAGGTQYF.